Given below is one T cell receptor (beta chain) in context. What it recognizes is unknown. Germline trimming cut 6 bases from V and 7 bases from J; bases unmatched to any gene: 18. Germline CDR1 SQVTM, CDR2 ANQGSEA. This CDR3 is built from 15 residues. The data originate from a study of shared clonotypes between healthy human individuals. Study conclusions and caveats: For naive CD4 cells, 5% to 6.5% of clonotypes were shared across a few donors.

Some clones are missing from TCRdb's copy, which holds only in-frame ones; the method was immunoSEQ multiplex PCR. Found here are 2 million to 2.5 million clones, 90% to 95% of them singletons; the top ten hold under 0.15%. The chain has TRBV29-1 and TRBJ2-7; 7 bases are a match to TRBD1. The clonotype was recovered from a man aged 18 to 30 in good health. Sequenced material: naive CD4+ T cells sorted from blood. Subset meaning: CD45RA+ positively selected. This chain's CDR3 is CSVARDSILRGEQYF. The CDR3, as DNA: TGCAGCGTGGCCAGGGACAGCATCTTGAGGGGTGAGCAGTACTTC.